Listed here are 5 T cell receptor beta chains from one sample, sequenced in a study of T cell repertoires in cytomegalovirus infection. TCRdb re-called the reads with MiXCR, one entry per CDR3 protein. The sample lists almost 550,000 distinct CDR3 sequences; approximately 17% were seen once. The sequenced material came from CD8+ T cells from PBMCs. Receptors were obtained from a human donor in good health (CMV status not recorded). Some clones in this sample may be carry-over from other donors' samples.

In its sample, this clonotype was seen a few times. The chain couples TRBV10-3 to TRBJ1-2, with 10 bases identical to TRBD1. The CDR3 length is 14 residues. CDR1 is ENHRY and CDR2 is SYGVKD in the germline V gene. The junction had 6 bases not matched to a gene; V was cut back by 10 bases and J by 1 base. The CDR3 protein is CATRGQGDNYGYTF. Here the CDR3 DNA reads TGTGCCACCCGCGGACAGGGGGATAACTATGGCTACACCTTC.

The J gene is TRBJ2-7, the V gene TRBV9; the match to TRBD2 covers 8 bases. Trimming cost V 4 bases and J 7 bases; bases outside gene matches: 16. The CDR3 is made up of 16 amino acids. Germline V lookup: CDR1 SGDLS, CDR2 YYNGEE. This CDR3 is CASSPRGGLVVGEQYF. The CDR3, as DNA: TGTGCCAGCAGCCCCAGAGGGGGACTAGTCGTGGGGGAGCAGTACTTC.

This chain links TRBV29-1 with TRBJ1-1; D gene ambiguous. Germline V gene sequence: CDR1 SQVTM, CDR2 ANQGSEA. There are 12 residues in the CDR3. V gave up 5 bases and J gave up 6 bases, with 13 bases separating them. Written as DNA, the CDR3 is TGCAGCGTTCGGAGAGGGCAGGCTGAAGCTTTCTTT. This sequence encodes CSVRRGQAEAFF.

V and J are TRBV5-6 and TRBJ1-2, with 10 bases that match TRBD1. This CDR3 has 18 amino acids. Unmatched junction bases numbered 17, after V lost 4 bases and J lost 5 bases. CDR1 is SGHDT, CDR2 YYEEEE, per germline. CDR3 sequence reads: CASSTRQGAIMRVYGYTF. The CDR3 DNA follows: TGTGCCAGCAGCACCCGACAGGGGGCGATTATGAGGGTTTATGGCTACACCTTC. The entire variable domain, with the rest obtained from reference TRBV5-6 and TRBJ1-2, is as follows: DAGVTQSPTHLIKTRGQQVTLRCSPKSGHDTVSWYQQALGQGPQFIFQYYEEEERQRGNFPDRFSGHQFPNYSSELNVNALLLGDSALYLCASSTRQGAIMRVYGYTFGSGTRLTVV.

Ten or more counts support this clonotype. The chain has TRBV7-8 and TRBJ2-7; no definite D call. Trimming left V 5 bases short and J 3 bases short, with 11 bases between. CDR3 length: 13 amino acids. The germline V gene has CDR1 SGHVS and CDR2 FQNEAQ. Here the CDR3 reads CASSPSTDYEQYF. For the CDR3, the DNA is TGTGCCAGCAGCCCCTCCACGGACTACGAGCAGTACTTC.